One and the same sample provided the 4 T cell receptor beta chains below, sequenced in a study of blood T cell repertoires in COVID-19. The protocol was immunoSEQ multiplex PCR, while the TCRdb copy is restricted to in-frame clones and leaves out a portion. The repertoire holds approximately 130,000 clones, with approximately 85% as singletons. The sample was peripheral blood. The receptors were gathered from a human donor in a cohort sampled during active COVID-19.

This chain uses TRBV3-1 (or the pseudogene TRBV3-2) with TRBJ1-4; D might be TRBD1 (6 bases). Trimming left V 6 bases short and J 8 bases short, with 16 bases between. This CDR3 region has 14 residues. The germline V gene has CDR1 LGHDT and CDR2 YNNKEL (reference sequence). CDR3: CASRSIDTGEKLFF. In DNA form, the CDR3 reads TGTGCCAGCAGATCCATCGACACAGGGGAAAAACTGTTTTTT.

This chain connects TRBV5-1 to TRBJ2-3; 9 nucleotides match TRBD2. Germline V CDR1 and CDR2: SGHRS, YFSETQ. The CDR3 runs 15 residues. The ends lost 7 bases at V and 3 bases at J; junction bases unmatched: 9. As DNA, the CDR3 is TGCGCCAGCGCCCCCCCGACTAGCGGAACAGATACGCAGTATTTT. Its protein is CASAPPTSGTDTQYF. Full variable domain (rest looked up from reference TRBV5-1 and TRBJ2-3): KAGVTQTPRYLIKTRGQQVTLSCSPISGHRSVSWYQQTPGQGLQFLFEYFSETQRNKGNFPGRFSGRQFSNSRSEMNVSTLELGDSALYLCASAPPTSGTDTQYFGPGTRLTVL.

This clone turned up a few times. The V and J genes are TRBV30 and TRBJ1-6, with 7 bases identical to TRBD1. In germline, CDR1 is GTSNPN, CDR2 SVGIG (reference sequence). J gave up 8 bases and V 7 bases, and 11 bases lay outside the gene matches. The CDR3 has 14 amino acids. The CDR3 sequence: CAFLPGQIYSPLHF. CDR3 nucleotide sequence: TGTGCCTTCCTACCGGGACAGATCTATTCACCCCTCCACTTT.

This chain connects TRBV7-2 to TRBJ2-7; 10 nucleotides align to TRBD2. Germline trimming cut 5 bases from V and 0 bases from J; bases unmatched to any gene: 4. Germline V gives CDR1 SGHTA, CDR2 FQGNSA. The CDR3 runs 15 residues. This chain's CDR3 is CASSATSGPSYEQYV. The CDR3 region has the DNA TGTGCCAGCAGCGCGACTAGCGGGCCCTCCTACGAGCAGTACGTC.